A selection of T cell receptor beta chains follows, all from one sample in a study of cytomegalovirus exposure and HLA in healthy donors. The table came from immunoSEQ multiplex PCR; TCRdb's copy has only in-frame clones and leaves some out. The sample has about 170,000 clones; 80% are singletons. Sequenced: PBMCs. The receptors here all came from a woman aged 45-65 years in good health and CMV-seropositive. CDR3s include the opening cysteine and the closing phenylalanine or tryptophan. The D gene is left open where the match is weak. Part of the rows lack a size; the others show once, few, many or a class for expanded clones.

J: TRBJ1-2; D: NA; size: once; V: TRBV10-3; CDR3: CAISGAEGNYGYTF; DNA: TGTGCCATCAGTGGGGCAGAGGGTAACTATGGCTACACCTTC
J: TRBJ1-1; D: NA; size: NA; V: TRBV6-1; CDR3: CASSGGPPDRAIEAFF; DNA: TGTGCCAGCAGTGGGGGCCCCCCAGACAGAGCGATTGAAGCTTTCTTT
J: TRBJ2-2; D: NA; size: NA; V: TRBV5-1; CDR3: CASSLGTGYNTGELFF; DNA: TGCGCCAGCAGCTTGGGCACAGGGTACAACACCGGGGAGCTGTTTTTT
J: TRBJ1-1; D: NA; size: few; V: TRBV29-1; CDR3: CSAEEDTEAFF; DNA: TGCAGCGCCGAGGAGGACACTGAAGCTTTCTTT
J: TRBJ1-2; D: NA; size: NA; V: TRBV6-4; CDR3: CASSDNRGYTF; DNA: TGTGCCAGCAGTGACAACAGGGGCTACACCTTC
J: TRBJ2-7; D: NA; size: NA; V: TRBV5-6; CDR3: CASSLDRRGWYEQYF; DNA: TGTGCCAGCAGCTTGGATCGCAGGGGTTGGTACGAGCAGTACTTC
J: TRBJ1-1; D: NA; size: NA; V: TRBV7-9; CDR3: CSSSSSPGVMAEAFF; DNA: TGTTCCAGCAGCTCCTCCCCGGGTGTAATGGCTGAAGCTTTCTTT
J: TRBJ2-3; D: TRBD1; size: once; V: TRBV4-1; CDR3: CASSQVPGQGKDTQYF; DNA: TGCGCCAGCAGCCAAGTACCGGGACAGGGGAAAGATACGCAGTATTTT
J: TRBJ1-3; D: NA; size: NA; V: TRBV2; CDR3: CASGGGGIISGNTIYF; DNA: TGTGCCAGCGGAGGGGGAGGGATCATCTCTGGAAACACCATATATTTT
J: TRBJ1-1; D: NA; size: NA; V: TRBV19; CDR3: CASNKNMVTEAFF; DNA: TGTGCCAGTAACAAGAATATGGTCACTGAAGCTTTCTTT
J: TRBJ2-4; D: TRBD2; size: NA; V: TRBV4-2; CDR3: CASSPSTSGGAGNIQYF; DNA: TGTGCCAGCAGCCCCTCGACTAGCGGGGGGGCCGGAAACATTCAGTACTTC
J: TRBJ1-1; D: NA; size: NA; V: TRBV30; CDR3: CAWTLPSLGMNTEAFF; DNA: TGTGCCTGGACTCTCCCTAGTCTCGGCATGAACACTGAAGCTTTCTTT
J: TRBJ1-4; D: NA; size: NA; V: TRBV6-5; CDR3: CASSYSSREKLFF; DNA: TGTGCCAGCAGTTACTCGAGCAGGGAAAAACTGTTTTTT
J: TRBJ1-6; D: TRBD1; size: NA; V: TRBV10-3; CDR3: CAISESTGGSYNSPLHF; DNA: TGTGCCATCAGTGAGTCGACAGGGGGCTCCTATAATTCACCCCTCCACTTT
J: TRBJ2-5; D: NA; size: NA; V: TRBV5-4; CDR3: CASSFRAGEETQYF; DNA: TGTGCCAGCAGCTTCAGGGCAGGGGAAGAGACCCAGTACTTC
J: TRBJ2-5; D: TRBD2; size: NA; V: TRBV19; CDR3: CASSIQAVSRGGPQETQYF; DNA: TGTGCCAGTAGTATACAGGCGGTCTCGCGGGGGGGCCCGCAAGAGACCCAGTACTTC
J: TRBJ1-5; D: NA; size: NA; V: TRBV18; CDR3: CASPGPRANQPQHF; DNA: TGTGCCAGCCCTGGGCCCAGGGCAAATCAGCCCCAGCATTTT
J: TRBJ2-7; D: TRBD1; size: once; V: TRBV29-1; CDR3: CSVVGETGTNEQYF; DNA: TGCAGCGTTGTGGGGGAGACAGGGACAAACGAGCAGTACTTC
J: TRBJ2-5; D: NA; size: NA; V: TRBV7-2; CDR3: CASRLLQGNQETQYF; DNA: TGTGCCAGCAGACTACTACAGGGTAACCAAGAGACCCAGTACTTC
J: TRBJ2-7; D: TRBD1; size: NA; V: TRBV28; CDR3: CASSLTGVSYEQYF; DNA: TGTGCCAGCAGCTTGACAGGGGTCTCCTACGAGCAGTACTTC
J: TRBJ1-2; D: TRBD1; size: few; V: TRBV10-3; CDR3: CATEPRTGENGYTF; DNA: TGTGCCACCGAGCCCAGGACAGGAGAGAATGGCTACACCTTC
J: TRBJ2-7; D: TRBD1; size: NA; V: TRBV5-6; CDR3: CASSSKDRYYEQYF; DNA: TGTGCCAGCAGCTCTAAGGACAGGTACTACGAGCAGTACTTC
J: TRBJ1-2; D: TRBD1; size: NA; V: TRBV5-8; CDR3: CASSRQGGYTF; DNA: TGTGCCAGCAGCCGACAGGGTGGCTACACCTTC
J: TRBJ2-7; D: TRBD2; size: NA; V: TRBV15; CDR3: CATSPLGTSGYEQYF; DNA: TGTGCCACCAGCCCACTCGGGACTAGCGGTTACGAGCAGTACTTC
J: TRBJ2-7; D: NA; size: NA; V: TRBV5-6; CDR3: CASSLGQLKSYEQYF; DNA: TGTGCCAGCAGCTTGGGACAGTTAAAGTCCTACGAGCAGTACTTC
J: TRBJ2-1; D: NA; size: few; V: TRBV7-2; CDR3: CASSLGRRVSYNEQFF; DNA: TGTGCCAGCAGCTTAGGGCGGCGGGTCTCCTACAATGAGCAGTTCTTC
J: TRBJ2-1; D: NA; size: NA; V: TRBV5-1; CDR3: CASSLDYSGFSYNEQFF; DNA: TGCGCCAGCAGCTTGGATTACAGCGGGTTTTCCTACAATGAGCAGTTCTTC
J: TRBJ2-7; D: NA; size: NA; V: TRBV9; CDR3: CASSAGLGGYTNEQYF; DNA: TGTGCCAGCAGCGCAGGGCTCGGGGGATATACTAACGAGCAGTACTTC
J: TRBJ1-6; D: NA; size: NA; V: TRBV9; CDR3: CASSVEEGGSPLHF; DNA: TGTGCCAGCAGCGTAGAGGAGGGCGGGTCACCCCTCCACTTT
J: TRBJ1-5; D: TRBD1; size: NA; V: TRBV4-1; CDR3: CASRGQGDLGPQHF; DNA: TGCGCCAGCCGCGGACAGGGGGACTTGGGACCCCAGCATTTT
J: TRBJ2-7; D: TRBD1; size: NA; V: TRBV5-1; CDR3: CASSLGQGSIYEQYF; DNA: TGCGCCAGCAGCTTAGGACAGGGATCCATCTACGAGCAGTACTTC
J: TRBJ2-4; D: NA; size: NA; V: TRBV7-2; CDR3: CASSLVNIAAGKNIQYF; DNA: TGTGCCAGCAGCTTAGTCAACATAGCGGCGGGCAAAAACATTCAGTACTTC
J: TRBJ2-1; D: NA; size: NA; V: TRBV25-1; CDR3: CASSELSREQFF; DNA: TGTGCCAGCAGTGAACTCTCCCGGGAGCAGTTCTTC
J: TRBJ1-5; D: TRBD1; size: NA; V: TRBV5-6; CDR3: CASSDSGTGLQPQHF; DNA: TGTGCCAGCAGCGATTCCGGGACAGGACTTCAGCCCCAGCATTTT
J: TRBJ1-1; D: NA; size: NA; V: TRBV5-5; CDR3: CASSLQGNTEAFF; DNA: TGTGCCAGCAGCCTACAGGGCAACACTGAAGCTTTCTTT
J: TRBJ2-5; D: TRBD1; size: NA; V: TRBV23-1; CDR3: CASSQSGLPGQGAQETQYF; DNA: TGCGCCAGCAGTCAATCGGGTCTACCGGGACAGGGGGCCCAAGAGACCCAGTACTTC
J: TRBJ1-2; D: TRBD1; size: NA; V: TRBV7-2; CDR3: CASSLDGTGPGYGYTF; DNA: TGTGCCAGCAGCTTAGATGGGACAGGGCCTGGGTATGGCTACACCTTC
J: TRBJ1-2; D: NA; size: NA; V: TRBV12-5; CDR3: CASGLNGQGYTF; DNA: TGTGCTAGTGGTTTGAATGGACAGGGCTACACCTTC
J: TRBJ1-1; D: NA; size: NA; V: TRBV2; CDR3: CASSFAGDGQTEAFF; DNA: TGTGCCAGCAGTTTCGCAGGGGATGGTCAAACTGAAGCTTTCTTT
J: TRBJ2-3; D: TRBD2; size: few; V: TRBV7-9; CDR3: CASSPGVAGSTDTQYF; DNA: TGTGCCAGCAGCCCCGGGGTAGCGGGTAGCACAGATACGCAGTATTTT
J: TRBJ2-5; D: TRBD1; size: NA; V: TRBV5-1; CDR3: CASSPNTGAETQYF; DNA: TGCGCCAGCAGCCCCAATACAGGGGCAGAGACCCAGTACTTC
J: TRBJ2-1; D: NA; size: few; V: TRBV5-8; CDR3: CASSLAWGTYNEQFF; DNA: TGTGCCAGCAGCTTGGCCTGGGGCACCTACAATGAGCAGTTCTTC
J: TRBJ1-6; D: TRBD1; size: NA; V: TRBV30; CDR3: CAYRLTGSYNSPLHF; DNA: TGTGCCTACCGATTGACAGGGTCCTATAATTCACCCCTCCACTTT
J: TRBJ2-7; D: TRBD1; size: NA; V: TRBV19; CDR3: CASSNPTGGLYEQYF; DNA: TGTGCCAGTAGTAACCCGACAGGGGGTTTGTACGAGCAGTACTTC
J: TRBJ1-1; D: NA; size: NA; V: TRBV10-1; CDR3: CASSPGTTEAFF; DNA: TGCGCCAGCAGCCCGGGTACCACTGAAGCTTTCTTT
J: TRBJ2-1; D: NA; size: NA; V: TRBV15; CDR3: CATSRGSETPPYNEQFF; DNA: TGTGCCACCAGCAGAGGTAGCGAAACGCCCCCCTACAATGAGCAGTTCTTC
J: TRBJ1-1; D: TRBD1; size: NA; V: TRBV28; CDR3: CASSSGTGNTEAFF; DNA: TGTGCCAGCAGTTCTGGGACAGGCAACACTGAAGCTTTCTTT
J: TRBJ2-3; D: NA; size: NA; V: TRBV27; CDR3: CASSFRGAGTDTQYF; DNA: TGTGCCAGCAGTTTTAGGGGAGCGGGTACAGATACGCAGTATTTT
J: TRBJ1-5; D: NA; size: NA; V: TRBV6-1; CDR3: CASSAIRQGSNNQPQHF; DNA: TGTGCCAGCAGTGCCATCCGCCAGGGGTCGAATAATCAGCCCCAGCATTTT
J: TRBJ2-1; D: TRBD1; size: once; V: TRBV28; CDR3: CASSSAGGTSYNEQFF; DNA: TGTGCCAGCAGTTCAGCAGGGGGCACATCCTACAATGAGCAGTTCTTC
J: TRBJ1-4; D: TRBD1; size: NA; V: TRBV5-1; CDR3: CASSLSTGDEKLFF; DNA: TGCGCCAGCAGCTTGTCGACAGGGGATGAAAAACTGTTTTTT
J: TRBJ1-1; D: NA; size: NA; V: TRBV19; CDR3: CASTLDPSGTEAFF; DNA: TGTGCCAGTACTCTGGACCCTTCGGGGACTGAAGCTTTCTTT
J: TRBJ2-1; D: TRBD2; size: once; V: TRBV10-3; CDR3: CAISGQSGASYNEQFF; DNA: TGTGCCATCAGTGGACAAAGCGGGGCTTCCTACAATGAGCAGTTCTTC
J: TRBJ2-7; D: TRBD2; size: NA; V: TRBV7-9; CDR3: CASSHTGRDPGREQYF; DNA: TGTGCCAGCAGTCATACAGGCCGGGACCCCGGGAGGGAGCAGTACTTC